This is a list of T cell receptor beta chains from one sample in a study of shared clonotypes between healthy human individuals. The method was immunoSEQ multiplex PCR; TCRdb's version includes in-frame clones alone and lacks a portion of them. The sample contains 640,000 or so clones, 60% to 80% of which appear only once. What was sequenced was memory CD4+ T cells sorted from blood. These receptors were collected from a woman aged 25-40 years in good health. The CDR3 runs from the conserved cysteine through the conserved F or W. D genes are given only for firm matches. For some rows the clone size is stated as once, few or many, or as a class when expanded; others skip it.

d_gene: -
j_gene: TRBJ1-4
abundance: -
v_gene: TRBV2
CDR3nt: TGTGCCAGCAGAATCTCGGGGACGGGTAGTGAAAAACTGTTTTTT
CDR3aa: CASRISGTGSEKLFF

d_gene: -
j_gene: TRBJ1-2
abundance: -
v_gene: TRBV2
CDR3nt: TGTGCCAGCACCCCGGAGTCCGGGTATGGCTACACCTTC
CDR3aa: CASTPESGYGYTF

d_gene: TRBD2
j_gene: TRBJ2-2
abundance: many
v_gene: TRBV19
CDR3nt: TGTGCCAGTAGTCCTAGACTAGCGGGAGTCGGGGAGCTGTTTTTT
CDR3aa: CASSPRLAGVGELFF

d_gene: -
j_gene: TRBJ2-5
abundance: -
v_gene: TRBV6-1
CDR3nt: TGTGCCAGCAGTGGGAACAGGGCTAGGAGAGAGACCCAGTACTTC
CDR3aa: CASSGNRARRETQYF

d_gene: -
j_gene: TRBJ2-3
abundance: -
v_gene: TRBV20-1
CDR3nt: TGCAGTGCCCGGTCGGGAGATACGCAGTATTTT
CDR3aa: CSARSGDTQYF

d_gene: -
j_gene: TRBJ2-4
abundance: -
v_gene: TRBV6-6
CDR3nt: TGTGCCAGCAGAAAAAAGTTGGTGAAAAACATTCAGTACTTC
CDR3aa: CASRKKLVKNIQYF

d_gene: TRBD1
j_gene: TRBJ2-7
abundance: once
v_gene: TRBV19
CDR3nt: TGTGCCAGTAGGGGACCGGGACAGGGTAGCGAGCAGTACTTC
CDR3aa: CASRGPGQGSEQYF

d_gene: TRBD2
j_gene: TRBJ2-2
abundance: -
v_gene: TRBV28
CDR3nt: TGTGCCAGCAGTTCCCCTAGCGGGGGGAACACCGGGGAGCTGTTTTTT
CDR3aa: CASSSPSGGNTGELFF

d_gene: TRBD1
j_gene: TRBJ1-1
abundance: -
v_gene: TRBV6-1
CDR3nt: TGTGCCAGCAGTGACCGGACAGGGCAGAGCACTGAAGCTTTCTTT
CDR3aa: CASSDRTGQSTEAFF

d_gene: -
j_gene: TRBJ1-4
abundance: -
v_gene: TRBV30
CDR3nt: TGTGCCTCCTCATTAGGTGTAACTAATGAAAAACTGTTTTTT
CDR3aa: CASSLGVTNEKLFF

d_gene: -
j_gene: TRBJ2-7
abundance: once
v_gene: TRBV6-1
CDR3nt: TGTGCCAGCAATCATTCGTTTAAGCGCTACGAGCAGTACTTC
CDR3aa: CASNHSFKRYEQYF

d_gene: -
j_gene: TRBJ1-1
abundance: -
v_gene: TRBV18
CDR3nt: TGTGCCAGCTCACCAGAGGCGGGGAACACTGAAGCTTTCTTT
CDR3aa: CASSPEAGNTEAFF

d_gene: TRBD1
j_gene: TRBJ2-4
abundance: few
v_gene: TRBV5-1
CDR3nt: TGCGCCAGCAGCCCAGGGACAGTCGGGAACATTCAGTACTTC
CDR3aa: CASSPGTVGNIQYF

d_gene: -
j_gene: TRBJ2-3
abundance: -
v_gene: TRBV6-4
CDR3nt: TGTGCCAGCGATATTCTCCGGGACGGGAGCACAGATACGCAGTATTTT
CDR3aa: CASDILRDGSTDTQYF

d_gene: -
j_gene: TRBJ2-2
abundance: -
v_gene: TRBV2
CDR3nt: TGTGCCAGCAGTGAAAGGGTTGTGACCGGGGAGCTGTTTTTT
CDR3aa: CASSERVVTGELFF

d_gene: TRBD1
j_gene: TRBJ2-3
abundance: -
v_gene: TRBV5-8
CDR3nt: TGTGCCAGCAATCTGGGACAGCACACAGATACGCAGTATTTT
CDR3aa: CASNLGQHTDTQYF

d_gene: -
j_gene: TRBJ2-3
abundance: once
v_gene: TRBV7-5
CDR3nt: TGTGTCAGAAGCGTCACCCTGAGGGCCCCATCAGCGGATACGCAGTATTTT
CDR3aa: CVRSVTLRAPSADTQYF

d_gene: TRBD2
j_gene: TRBJ2-1
abundance: few
v_gene: TRBV15
CDR3nt: TGTGCCACCAGCAGAGATGGGGGCCTAGCGGGAGGCGATGAGCAGTTCTTC
CDR3aa: CATSRDGGLAGGDEQFF

d_gene: -
j_gene: TRBJ2-7
abundance: -
v_gene: TRBV5-1
CDR3nt: TGCGCCAGCAGCTTGGTGTCGGGGGAGGCTTACGAGCAGTACTTC
CDR3aa: CASSLVSGEAYEQYF

d_gene: TRBD1
j_gene: TRBJ2-1
abundance: -
v_gene: TRBV15
CDR3nt: TGTGCCACCAGCAGAGGGGGCAGGGGGCGCAACAATGAGCAGTTCTTC
CDR3aa: CATSRGGRGRNNEQFF

d_gene: TRBD2
j_gene: TRBJ2-1
abundance: once
v_gene: TRBV13
CDR3nt: TGTGCCAGCAGCTTAGAAGGCGCTAGCGGGAGCTCCTACAATGAGCAGTTCTTC
CDR3aa: CASSLEGASGSSYNEQFF

d_gene: TRBD1
j_gene: TRBJ2-7
abundance: -
v_gene: TRBV28
CDR3nt: TGTGCCAGCAGTCCCCCGTACGGGACAGGGAACTACGAGCAGTACTTC
CDR3aa: CASSPPYGTGNYEQYF

d_gene: -
j_gene: TRBJ1-1
abundance: -
v_gene: TRBV29-1
CDR3nt: TGCAGCGTTGAGATAGGGGGGAACACTGAAGCTTTCTTT
CDR3aa: CSVEIGGNTEAFF

d_gene: TRBD1
j_gene: TRBJ1-1
abundance: -
v_gene: TRBV19
CDR3nt: TGTGCCAGTAGTCCCCGACAGGGGTTGAACACTGAAGCTTTCTTT
CDR3aa: CASSPRQGLNTEAFF

d_gene: -
j_gene: TRBJ1-2
abundance: -
v_gene: TRBV29-1
CDR3nt: TGCAGCGTTGAAGGGACACCCACCAACTATGGCTACACCTTC
CDR3aa: CSVEGTPTNYGYTF

d_gene: -
j_gene: TRBJ2-6
abundance: few
v_gene: TRBV19
CDR3nt: TGTGCCAGTACAGACAATTCTTTCTCTGGGGCCAACGTCCTGACTTTC
CDR3aa: CASTDNSFSGANVLTF

d_gene: -
j_gene: TRBJ2-3
abundance: -
v_gene: TRBV14
CDR3nt: TGTGCCAGCAGCCAACAGTCCCACGGCACAGATACGCAGTATTTT
CDR3aa: CASSQQSHGTDTQYF

d_gene: TRBD1
j_gene: TRBJ2-7
abundance: -
v_gene: TRBV28
CDR3nt: TGTGCCAGCAGTCAGGGACAGGAACTTTGGGAGGAGCAGTACTTC
CDR3aa: CASSQGQELWEEQYF

d_gene: TRBD1
j_gene: TRBJ1-3
abundance: -
v_gene: TRBV11-2
CDR3nt: TGTGCCAGCAGCTACCGAGGGACAGGGGCTGGAAACACCATATATTTT
CDR3aa: CASSYRGTGAGNTIYF

d_gene: -
j_gene: TRBJ2-6
abundance: -
v_gene: TRBV14
CDR3nt: TGTGCCAGCAGCCCCAGGGTCTCTGGGGCCAACGTCCTGACTTTC
CDR3aa: CASSPRVSGANVLTF

d_gene: -
j_gene: TRBJ2-1
abundance: -
v_gene: TRBV6-4
CDR3nt: TGTGCCAGCAGTCAAACAGGGACCAATGAGCAGTTCTTC
CDR3aa: CASSQTGTNEQFF

d_gene: -
j_gene: TRBJ2-2
abundance: -
v_gene: TRBV11-3
CDR3nt: TGTGCCAGCAAAGCCACCGGGGAGCTGTTTTTT
CDR3aa: CASKATGELFF

d_gene: TRBD2
j_gene: TRBJ2-5
abundance: few
v_gene: TRBV28
CDR3nt: TGTGCCAGCAGTTCCCCTGCTTACGGGAGGGAGACCCAGTACTTC
CDR3aa: CASSSPAYGRETQYF

d_gene: -
j_gene: TRBJ2-1
abundance: -
v_gene: TRBV5-1
CDR3nt: TGCGCCAGCAGACTAGCCAATGAGCAGTTCTTC
CDR3aa: CASRLANEQFF

d_gene: -
j_gene: TRBJ1-3
abundance: -
v_gene: TRBV28
CDR3nt: TGTGCCAGCAGTCTACATGTGGGCCAGGGAAACACCATATATTTT
CDR3aa: CASSLHVGQGNTIYF

d_gene: TRBD1
j_gene: TRBJ1-2
abundance: few
v_gene: TRBV27
CDR3nt: TGTGCCAGCAGTTCATGGGGACAGGAGAATGGCTACACCTTC
CDR3aa: CASSSWGQENGYTF

d_gene: TRBD2
j_gene: TRBJ2-1
abundance: -
v_gene: TRBV28
CDR3nt: TGTGCCAGCATGGTTAGCGGGCTGGGCTTGGGGCAGTTCTTC
CDR3aa: CASMVSGLGLGQFF

d_gene: -
j_gene: TRBJ1-3
abundance: few
v_gene: TRBV5-4
CDR3nt: TGTGCCAGCAGCTTGGCGGGCGGGACCCATGGAAACACCATATATTTT
CDR3aa: CASSLAGGTHGNTIYF

d_gene: TRBD1
j_gene: TRBJ1-5
abundance: -
v_gene: TRBV27
CDR3nt: TGTGCCAGCAGCCCTAGGACAGGGGGTAAAAATAGCAATCAGCCCCAGCATTTT
CDR3aa: CASSPRTGGKNSNQPQHF

d_gene: TRBD2
j_gene: TRBJ2-7
abundance: -
v_gene: TRBV7-3
CDR3nt: TGTGCCAGCAGCTTAAATAGGGCTAGCGGCCCCTACGAGCAGTACTTC
CDR3aa: CASSLNRASGPYEQYF

d_gene: TRBD1
j_gene: TRBJ1-4
abundance: -
v_gene: TRBV7-2
CDR3nt: TGTGCCAGCAGGTCCCAGGGGGCGACTAATGAAAAACTGTTTTTT
CDR3aa: CASRSQGATNEKLFF

d_gene: TRBD1
j_gene: TRBJ2-5
abundance: -
v_gene: TRBV23-1
CDR3nt: TGCGCCAGCAGTCAGGGCAGGGGGCTTTCAGAGACCCAGTACTTC
CDR3aa: CASSQGRGLSETQYF

d_gene: -
j_gene: TRBJ1-2
abundance: -
v_gene: TRBV30
CDR3nt: TGTGCCTGGAGTGTACTGAGGGGCCATGGCTACACCTTC
CDR3aa: CAWSVLRGHGYTF

d_gene: TRBD2
j_gene: TRBJ2-1
abundance: once
v_gene: TRBV5-1
CDR3nt: TGCGCCAGCAGCTTGGGGCTAGCGGGAGTCGAGAAGTTCTTC
CDR3aa: CASSLGLAGVEKFF

d_gene: -
j_gene: TRBJ2-7
abundance: -
v_gene: TRBV19
CDR3nt: TGTGCCAGTTCCCAGGTTTCGATAGACTCCTACGAGCAGTACTTC
CDR3aa: CASSQVSIDSYEQYF

d_gene: -
j_gene: TRBJ1-3
abundance: -
v_gene: TRBV2
CDR3nt: TGTGCCAGCAGTGAAGAGGCTTACTCTGGAAACACCATATATTTT
CDR3aa: CASSEEAYSGNTIYF

d_gene: TRBD2
j_gene: TRBJ2-3
abundance: once
v_gene: TRBV5-4
CDR3nt: TGTGCCAGCAGCTTCTTAGCGGGAGGGCCCGCAGATACGCAGTATTTT
CDR3aa: CASSFLAGGPADTQYF

d_gene: -
j_gene: TRBJ2-7
abundance: once
v_gene: TRBV7-2
CDR3nt: TGTGCCAGCAGCGGATCCCCAGTGGTCTGCGAGCAGTACTTC
CDR3aa: CASSGSPVVCEQYF

d_gene: -
j_gene: TRBJ2-3
abundance: -
v_gene: TRBV2
CDR3nt: TGTGCCAGCAGTGAAGGGCAACGGCAGTATTTT
CDR3aa: CASSEGQRQYF

d_gene: TRBD1
j_gene: TRBJ1-1
abundance: few
v_gene: TRBV5-1
CDR3nt: TGCGCCAGCCAAACAGGGGACCGGGCCAAAGCTTTCTTT
CDR3aa: CASQTGDRAKAFF

d_gene: TRBD2
j_gene: TRBJ2-5
abundance: -
v_gene: TRBV6-1
CDR3nt: TGTGCCAGCAGTGACACCCTGGGTAGCGGGAGGGCTGGAGAGACCCAGTACTTC
CDR3aa: CASSDTLGSGRAGETQYF

d_gene: -
j_gene: TRBJ1-1
abundance: -
v_gene: TRBV14
CDR3nt: TGTGCCAGCAGCCAATCATGGAACACTGAAGCTTTCTTT
CDR3aa: CASSQSWNTEAFF

d_gene: -
j_gene: TRBJ2-7
abundance: -
v_gene: TRBV21-1
CDR3nt: TGTGCCAGCAGCAAAAACGAGCAGTACTTC
CDR3aa: CASSKNEQYF

d_gene: -
j_gene: TRBJ1-2
abundance: once
v_gene: TRBV4-1
CDR3nt: TGCGCCAGCAGCCAGGGGGTTCGACGGGCCTATGGCTACACCTTC
CDR3aa: CASSQGVRRAYGYTF

d_gene: -
j_gene: TRBJ1-5
abundance: -
v_gene: TRBV2
CDR3nt: TGTGCCAGCAGAAGAGGAGTTAATAGCAATCAGCCCCAGCATTTT
CDR3aa: CASRRGVNSNQPQHF

d_gene: -
j_gene: TRBJ2-5
abundance: -
v_gene: TRBV5-1
CDR3nt: TGCGCCAGCAGCTTGCTGCAGGGCGTTCAAGAGACCCAGTACTTC
CDR3aa: CASSLLQGVQETQYF